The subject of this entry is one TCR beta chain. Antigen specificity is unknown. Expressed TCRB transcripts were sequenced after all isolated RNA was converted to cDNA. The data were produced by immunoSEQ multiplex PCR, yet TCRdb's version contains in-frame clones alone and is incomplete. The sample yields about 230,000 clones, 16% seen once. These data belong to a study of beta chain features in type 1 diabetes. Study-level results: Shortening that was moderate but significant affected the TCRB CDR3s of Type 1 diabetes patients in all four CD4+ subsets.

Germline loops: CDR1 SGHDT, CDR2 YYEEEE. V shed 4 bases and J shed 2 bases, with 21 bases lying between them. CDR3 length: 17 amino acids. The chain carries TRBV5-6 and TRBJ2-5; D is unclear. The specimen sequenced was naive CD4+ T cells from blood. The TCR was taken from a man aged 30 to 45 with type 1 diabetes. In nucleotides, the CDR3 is TGTGCCAGCAGCCTCCAGTTCTCACAAACCCTACAAGAGACCCAGTACTTC. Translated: CASSLQFSQTLQETQYF.